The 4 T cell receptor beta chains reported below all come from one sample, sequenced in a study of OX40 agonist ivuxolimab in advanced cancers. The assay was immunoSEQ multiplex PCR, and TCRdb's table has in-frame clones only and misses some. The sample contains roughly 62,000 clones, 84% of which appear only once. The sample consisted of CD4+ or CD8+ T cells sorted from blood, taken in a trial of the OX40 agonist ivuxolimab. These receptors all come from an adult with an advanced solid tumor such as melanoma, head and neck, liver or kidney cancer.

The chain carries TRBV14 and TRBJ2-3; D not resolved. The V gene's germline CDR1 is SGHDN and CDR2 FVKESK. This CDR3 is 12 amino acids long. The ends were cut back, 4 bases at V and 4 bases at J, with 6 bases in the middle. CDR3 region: CASSPWADTQYF. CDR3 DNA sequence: TGTGCCAGCAGCCCCTGGGCAGATACGCAGTATTTT.

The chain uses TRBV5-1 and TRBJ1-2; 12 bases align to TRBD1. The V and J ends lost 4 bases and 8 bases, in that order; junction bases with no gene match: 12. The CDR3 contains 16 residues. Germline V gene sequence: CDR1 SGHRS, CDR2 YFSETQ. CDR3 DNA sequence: TGCGCCAGCAGCCCTCAGGGGACAGGGGGCGCCCAGGGCTACACCTTC. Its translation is CASSPQGTGGAQGYTF.

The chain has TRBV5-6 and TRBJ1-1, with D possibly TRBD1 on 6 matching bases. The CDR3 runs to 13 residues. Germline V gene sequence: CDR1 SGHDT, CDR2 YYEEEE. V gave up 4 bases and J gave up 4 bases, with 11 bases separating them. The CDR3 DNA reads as TGTGCCAGCAGCGTGGACAGAAGCACTGAAGCTTTCTTT. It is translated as CASSVDRSTEAFF.

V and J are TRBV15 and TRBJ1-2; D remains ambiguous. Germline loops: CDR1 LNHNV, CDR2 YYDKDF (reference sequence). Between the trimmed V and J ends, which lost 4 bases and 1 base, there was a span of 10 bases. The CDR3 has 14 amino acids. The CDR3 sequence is CATSIARDNYGYTF. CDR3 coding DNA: TGTGCCACCAGCATAGCGAGGGATAACTATGGCTACACCTTC. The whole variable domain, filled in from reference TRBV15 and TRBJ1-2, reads DAMVIQNPRYQVTQFGKPVTLSCSQTLNHNVMYWYQQKSSQAPKLLFHYYDKDFNNEADTPDNFQSRRPNTSFCFLDIRSPGLGDTAMYLCATSIARDNYGYTFGSGTRLTVV.